The 9 T cell receptor beta chains below come from one sample, sequenced in a study of blood T cell repertoires in COVID-19. Here immunoSEQ multiplex PCR was the method, and the copy in TCRdb shows in-frame clones only, minus some. The sample holds 65,000 or so clones, 85% to 90% seen once. The sample comprised peripheral blood. Source of these receptors: a man aged 45-65 years with active COVID-19.

The rearrangement joins TRBV15 to TRBJ1-5, with unresolved D. V was pared by 0 bases and J by 6 bases, with 6 bases between. The germline V gene encodes CDR1 LNHNV and CDR2 YYDKDF (reference sequence). The CDR3 has 13 amino acids. The CDR3 DNA follows: TGTGCCACCAGCAGAGATTATGTTCAGCCCCAGCATTTT. It codes for CATSRDYVQPQHF.

This chain uses TRBV19 with TRBJ2-5; 7 bases fit TRBD1. CDR3 length: 15 amino acids. V was clipped by 6 bases and J by 4 bases; unmatched bases: 11. CDR1 and CDR2 from the germline V gene are LNHDA and SQIVND (reference sequence). CDR3 region: CASSTVRDRGETQYF. The CDR3 coding sequence is TGTGCCAGTAGCACCGTCCGGGACAGAGGAGAGACCCAGTACTTC.

To note about this clone: This sample includes further DNA sequences coding for the same CDR3. The chain joins TRBV28 to TRBJ1-3, with D unresolved. This CDR3 has 15 residues. Trimming shortened V by 4 bases and J by 0 bases, and 10 bases separated the two germline ends. The germline V gene has CDR1 MDHEN and CDR2 SYDVKM. DNA of the CDR3: TGTGCCAGCAGTTCGGGTGGGAGCTCTGGAAACACCATATATTTT. Protein product: CASSSGGSSGNTIYF.

The chain recombines TRBV14 with TRBJ2-5, with D perhaps TRBD1 (5 bases). With 0 bases removed from V and 4 bases from J, the gap between germline ends came to 21 bases. CDR1 is SGHDN and CDR2 is FVKESK in the germline V gene. The CDR3 length is 18 residues. CDR3 sequence: CASSQDRVVGRVRETQYF. DNA of the CDR3: TGTGCCAGCAGCCAAGATAGGGTAGTCGGCAGGGTTCGAGAGACCCAGTACTTC.

This clone is a singleton in its sample. This chain joins TRBV2 and TRBJ2-7; the D gene is possibly TRBD2 (6 bases). The CDR3 has 13 amino acids. From germline, CDR1 is SNHLY and CDR2 FYNNEI. V dropped 2 bases and J dropped 5 bases, with 10 bases sitting between them. CDR3 protein: CASSESREDEQYF. CDR3 coding DNA: TGTGCCAGCAGTGAAAGCAGGGAGGACGAGCAGTACTTC.

The chain recombines TRBV27 with TRBJ2-7; D may be TRBD1 (6 bases). Trimming took off 4 bases at V and 3 bases at J, with 10 bases between the two ends. The CDR3 has 13 residues. CDR1 is MNHEY and CDR2 is SMNVEV in the germline V gene (reference sequence). CDR3 in amino acids: CASSSGQLYEQYF. The CDR3 DNA is TGTGCCAGCAGTTCTGGACAGCTCTACGAGCAGTACTTC.

The chain is built from TRBV5-1 and TRBJ1-1, with a possible D match to TRBD1 (6 bases). Germline-derived CDR1 and CDR2 are SGHRS and YFSETQ. Trimming removed 0 bases at V and 5 bases at J, with 11 bases between. The CDR3 spans 14 residues. The CDR3 sequence is CASSLVVQGTEAFF. CDR3 bases: TGCGCCAGCAGCTTGGTCGTACAGGGTACTGAAGCTTTCTTT. Based on the CDR3 plus reference TRBV5-1 and TRBJ1-1, the full variable domain is KAGVTQTPRYLIKTRGQQVTLSCSPISGHRSVSWYQQTPGQGLQFLFEYFSETQRNKGNFPGRFSGRQFSNSRSEMNVSTLELGDSALYLCASSLVVQGTEAFFGQGTRLTVV.

V is TRBV28 and J is TRBJ2-4, with 9 positions matching TRBD1. This CDR3 contains 14 residues. J gave up 7 bases and V 4 bases, and 5 bases lay outside the gene matches. Germline V gene data show CDR1 as MDHEN and CDR2 as SYDVKM. CDR3 sequence: CASSSNRGQNIQYF. Here the CDR3 DNA reads TGTGCCAGCAGTTCGAACAGGGGGCAGAACATTCAGTACTTC.

This chain uses TRBV24-1 with TRBJ2-1, with a possible D match to TRBD2 (6 bases). Trimming took off 6 bases at V and 1 base at J, with 15 bases between the two ends. Germline lookup yields CDR1 KGHDR and CDR2 SFDVKD. The CDR3 runs to 16 residues. The DNA for the CDR3 is TGTGCCACCAGTTTGGGCGGGGCGACTTCCTACAATGAGCAGTTCTTC. Encoded protein: CATSLGGATSYNEQFF.